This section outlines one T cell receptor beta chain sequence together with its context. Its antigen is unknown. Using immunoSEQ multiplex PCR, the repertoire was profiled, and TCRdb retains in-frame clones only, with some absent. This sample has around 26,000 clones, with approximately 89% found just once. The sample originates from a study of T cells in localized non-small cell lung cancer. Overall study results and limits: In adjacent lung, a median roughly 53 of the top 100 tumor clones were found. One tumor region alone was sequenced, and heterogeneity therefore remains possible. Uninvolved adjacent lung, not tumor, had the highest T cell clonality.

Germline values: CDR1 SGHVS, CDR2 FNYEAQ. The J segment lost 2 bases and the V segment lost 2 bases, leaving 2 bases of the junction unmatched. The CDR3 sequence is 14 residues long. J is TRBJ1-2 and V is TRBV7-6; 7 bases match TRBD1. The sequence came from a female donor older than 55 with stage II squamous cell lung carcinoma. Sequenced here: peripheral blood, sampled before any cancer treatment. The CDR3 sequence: CASSLRGQNYGYTF. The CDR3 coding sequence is TGTGCCAGCAGCTTAAGGGGGCAGAACTATGGCTACACCTTC.